The present T cell receptor (beta chain) was sequenced within a study of cytomegalovirus exposure and HLA in healthy donors (dated 2017 in TCRdb). Regarding the study in general: According to a later analysis, one platform produced both the 110 or so validation repertoires and the 700 or so repertoires of the first cohort. The study combined high-throughput TCR immunosequencing, statistical association of individual TCRs with disease status, and machine learning to predict cytomegalovirus infection status. The study was designed to test whether signatures of past pathogen exposure could be identified by cataloging public T cell receptors. Besides the first cohort of more than 650 subjects, a separate validation cohort made up of 120 different subjects was used. Summary of the overall study and its limitations: Three of the identified cytomegalovirus-associated TCR beta chains were confirmed in vitro to be specific for cytomegalovirus antigens. The validation cohort had no HLA typing available for a later analysis, so co-occurrence within that cohort was assessed over all 130 or so repertoires. The authors suggested that the approach could potentially be generalized to other disease states and immunological phenotypes. While some public TCRs were present in many individuals, most TCR sequences turned up only very rarely across donors. A later analysis found that TCRs clustered in the first cohort also tended to co-occur in the approximately 120 validation repertoires, with 94% of cluster scores above 0. A total of 150 to 200 TCR beta chains were listed by the study as associated with cytomegalovirus. The classifier was reported to diagnose cytomegalovirus status with high specificity and sensitivity in both the original and validation cohorts.

The donors were included in the validation cohort of 90 to 150 subjects, a group kept apart from the roughly 700-subject first cohort. On this clone: Its antigen is not yet known. Base qualities are not provided; no much larger clone lies one nucleotide away.

Library construction relied on the immunoSEQ multiplex PCR assay. Per the original workflow: A statistical classification framework was built for diagnosing cytomegalovirus status from the catalog of TCR beta chain sequences. As stored in TCRdb, this immuneACCESS dataset retains in-frame rearrangements with V and J assigned. A fraction of the clones does not appear; measured against another copy, unresolved V genes explain less than half of the discrepancy, and the remainder lacks a known reason. V and J calls and clone size follow that table, whereas D and trimming were derived from the DNA. This sample is represented by about 160,000 clones; around 85% of them were singletons. Of the sample, 4.5% to 7% is held by the ten largest clones. The receptor's source is a woman aged 25 to 45 in good health and CMV-seronegative. The sequenced material came from PBMCs.

Here is the DNA: TGTGCCTCAAGGAGTACCGGGTATAATTCACCCCTCCACTTT. The resulting protein is CASRSTGYNSPLHF. The chain was built from TRBV7-9 and TRBJ1-6, with no D gene named confidently. The CDR3 covers 14 residues, taking in both the cysteine and the phenylalanine. CDR3 DNA only is kept here, 42 bases in frame from base 1. CDR1 and CDR2 are read off the germline V gene (reference sequence) as SEHNR and FQNEAQ. Between the V and J ends, shortened by 11 bases and 4 bases respectively, the junction contains 15 bases.